These T cell receptor beta chains were read from a single sample in a study of pediatric ulcerative colitis. Sequenced by immunoSEQ multiplex PCR; TCRdb stores in-frame clones only, minus some. The sample yields under 20,000 clones, roughly four fifths seen once. Sequences were obtained from gut tissue. All receptors derive from a boy aged 5 to 17 with moderate ulcerative colitis. CDR3s include the opening cysteine and the closing phenylalanine or tryptophan. A D gene is named only where the DNA matches it firmly.

V	D	J	CDR3
TRBV14	-	TRBJ1-2	CASSQDRVDNYGYTF
TRBV7-9	-	TRBJ1-1	CASSAHGGRGTEAFF
TRBV11-3	TRBD1	TRBJ2-7	CASSVTGNYEQYF
TRBV7-9	-	TRBJ2-7	CASSFIPPNVQNYEQYF
TRBV12-5	-	TRBJ2-7	CASGLGGEQYF
TRBV6-1	-	TRBJ1-2	CASSEGLMGYTF
TRBV7-3	-	TRBJ2-5	CASSLSGAGETQYF
TRBV18	-	TRBJ2-1	CASSPTGEQFF
TRBV10-3	TRBD2	TRBJ2-1	CAISEPELGGREDEQFF
TRBV6-5	-	TRBJ2-3	CASSLGGGYTDTQYF
TRBV30	-	TRBJ1-5	CAWGGAGGNQPQHF
TRBV28	-	TRBJ1-2	CASGEGLLNYGYTF
TRBV9	TRBD1	TRBJ1-3	CASSLGQLTSGNTIYF
TRBV27	-	TRBJ1-2	CASSLGRSNYGYTF
TRBV6-6	-	TRBJ2-7	CASRQDGPSYEQYF
TRBV4-2	TRBD1	TRBJ2-2	CASSQEKGVRTGGPGELFF
TRBV6-1	-	TRBJ2-5	CASSGGVTRYQETQYF
TRBV4-1	TRBD1	TRBJ1-5	CASSVSRGQPQHF
TRBV7-6	-	TRBJ1-1	CASSLTLGKAFF
TRBV2	-	TRBJ2-1	CASNVYNEQFF
TRBV25-1	-	TRBJ2-7	CASTGALGPYF
TRBV10-1	-	TRBJ2-3	CASSELGLADTQYF
TRBV19	TRBD1	TRBJ1-5	CASSLRTGEVSVPQHF
TRBV11-2	TRBD2	TRBJ2-1	CASSSQPAGGEQFF
TRBV25-1	TRBD2	TRBJ2-7	CASSALAGGTPREQYF
TRBV20-1	-	TRBJ2-5	CSAEHQETQYF
TRBV4-3	-	TRBJ1-2	CASSQEHRVVYGYTF
TRBV9	-	TRBJ1-1	CASSVVYKNTEAFF
TRBV11-2	-	TRBJ2-2	CASSFLNTGELFF
TRBV13	-	TRBJ2-5	CASSALGAQETQYF
TRBV7-2	TRBD1	TRBJ2-4	CASSLQGAWIGSKNIQYF
TRBV6-5	-	TRBJ1-3	CASSYSGTSGVNTIYF
TRBV6-8	-	TRBJ2-7	CASSSKTRGPYEQYF
TRBV11-3	TRBD1	TRBJ2-2	CATRDRNTGELFF
TRBV27	-	TRBJ2-3	CASTSTGDTQYF
TRBV7-8	-	TRBJ1-5	CASSPRRLFNQPQHF
TRBV9	TRBD1	TRBJ2-6	CASSVATGGTGPSPGANVLTF